This T cell receptor (beta chain) was sequenced in a study of T-cell reconstitution after alpha-beta-depleted transplantation in children. This sample's TCRbeta library carried unique molecular identifier barcodes. A single record per CDR3 protein comes from TCRdb applying MiXCR to the PCR reads. The profile shows around 190,000 distinct CDR3 sequences, about 6.6% of them singletons. Study observations and caveats: Where some patients showed high TCRbeta diversity at day 60, it came from recipient T cells and thymic progenitors that had survived. From newly produced T cells came most of the T-cell counts and diversity one year after transplant.

Worth noting for this clonotype: What it recognizes is unknown.

V was clipped by 5 bases and J by 3 bases, with 22 bases between them. Germline assignment: CDR1 MDHEN and CDR2 SYDVKM. The CDR3 is made up of 18 amino acids. The source is a boy younger than 10 with acute lymphoblastic leukemia, due to receive a stem cell transplant. This chain joins TRBV28 and TRBJ2-2; weak D call: TRBD1 (6 bases). Sequencing was performed on PBMCs, taken before TCRalphabeta/CD19-depleted stem cell transplant. CDR3 bases: TGTGCCAGCAGTCCGGCACAGGGCTTAGTGGTTGACACCGGGGAGCTGTTTTTT. It translates to CASSPAQGLVVDTGELFF.